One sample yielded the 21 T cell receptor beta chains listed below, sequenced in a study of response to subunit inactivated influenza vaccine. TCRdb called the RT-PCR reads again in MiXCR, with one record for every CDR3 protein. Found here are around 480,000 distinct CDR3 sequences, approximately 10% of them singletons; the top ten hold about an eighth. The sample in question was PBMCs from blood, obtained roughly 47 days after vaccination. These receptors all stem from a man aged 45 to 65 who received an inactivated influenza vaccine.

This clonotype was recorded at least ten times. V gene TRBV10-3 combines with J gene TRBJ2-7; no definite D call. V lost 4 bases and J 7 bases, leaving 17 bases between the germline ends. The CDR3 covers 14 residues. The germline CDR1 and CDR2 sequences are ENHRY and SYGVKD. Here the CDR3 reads CAISAITAAGEQYF. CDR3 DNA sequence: TGTGCCATCAGTGCTATCACGGCTGCCGGTGAGCAGTACTTC.

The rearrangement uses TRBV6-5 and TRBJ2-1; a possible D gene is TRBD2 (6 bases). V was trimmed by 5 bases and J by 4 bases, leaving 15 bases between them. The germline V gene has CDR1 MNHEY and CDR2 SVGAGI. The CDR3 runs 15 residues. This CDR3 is CASSNPSEPYNEQFF. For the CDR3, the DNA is TGTGCCAGCAGTAACCCTAGCGAGCCTTACAATGAGCAGTTCTTC.

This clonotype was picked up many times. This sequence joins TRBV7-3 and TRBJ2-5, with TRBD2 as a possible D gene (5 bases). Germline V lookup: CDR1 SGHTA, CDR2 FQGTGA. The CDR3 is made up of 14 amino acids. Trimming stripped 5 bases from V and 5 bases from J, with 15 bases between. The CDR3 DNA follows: TGTGCCAGCAGCACTGCGGGTCTGGGCGAGACCCAGTACTTC. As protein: CASSTAGLGETQYF.

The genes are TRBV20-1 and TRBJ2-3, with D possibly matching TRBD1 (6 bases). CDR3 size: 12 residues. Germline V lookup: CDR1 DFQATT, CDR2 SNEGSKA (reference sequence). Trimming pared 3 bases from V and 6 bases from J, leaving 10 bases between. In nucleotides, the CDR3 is TGCAGTGCTAGGGGGGCAGGGGATACGCAGTATTTT. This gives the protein CSARGAGDTQYF.

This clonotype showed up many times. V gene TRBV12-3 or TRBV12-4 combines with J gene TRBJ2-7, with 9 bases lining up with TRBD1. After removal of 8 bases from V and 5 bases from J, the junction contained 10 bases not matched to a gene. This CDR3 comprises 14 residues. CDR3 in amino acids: CASARGQGVDEQYF. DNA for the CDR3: TGTGCCAGCGCTCGGGGACAGGGCGTCGACGAGCAGTACTTC.

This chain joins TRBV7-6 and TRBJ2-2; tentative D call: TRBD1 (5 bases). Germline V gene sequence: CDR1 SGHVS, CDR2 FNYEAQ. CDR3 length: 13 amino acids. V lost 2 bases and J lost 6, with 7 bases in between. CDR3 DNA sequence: TGTGCCAGCAGCTTATGGGGCGCCGGGGAGCTGTTTTTT. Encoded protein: CASSLWGAGELFF. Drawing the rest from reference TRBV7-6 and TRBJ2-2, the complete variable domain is GAGVSQSPRYKVTKRGQDVALRCDPISGHVSLYWYRQALGQGPEFLTYFNYEAQQDKSGLPNDRFSAERPEGSISTLTIQRTEQRDSAMYRCASSLWGAGELFFGEGSRLTVL.

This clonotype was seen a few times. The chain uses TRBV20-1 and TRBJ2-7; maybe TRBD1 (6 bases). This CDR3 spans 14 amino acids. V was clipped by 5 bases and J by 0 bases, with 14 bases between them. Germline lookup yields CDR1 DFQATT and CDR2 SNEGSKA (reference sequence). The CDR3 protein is CSAQGHPRSYEQYF. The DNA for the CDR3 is TGCAGTGCTCAGGGACACCCTCGCTCCTACGAGCAGTACTTC.

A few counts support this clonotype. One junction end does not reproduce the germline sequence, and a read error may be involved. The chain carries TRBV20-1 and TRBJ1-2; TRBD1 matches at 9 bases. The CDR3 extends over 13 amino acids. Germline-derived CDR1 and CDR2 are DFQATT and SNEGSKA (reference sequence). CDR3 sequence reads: CSARDRGQGTGHF. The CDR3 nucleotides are TGCAGTGCTAGAGATCGGGGACAGGGAACTGGTCACTTC.

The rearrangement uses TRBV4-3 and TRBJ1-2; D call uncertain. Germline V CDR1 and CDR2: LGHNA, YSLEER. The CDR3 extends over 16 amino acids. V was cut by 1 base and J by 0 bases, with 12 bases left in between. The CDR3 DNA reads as TGCGCCAGCAGCCAAGTTCCGGGTTCAGCTAACTATGGCTACACCTTC. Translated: CASSQVPGSANYGYTF.

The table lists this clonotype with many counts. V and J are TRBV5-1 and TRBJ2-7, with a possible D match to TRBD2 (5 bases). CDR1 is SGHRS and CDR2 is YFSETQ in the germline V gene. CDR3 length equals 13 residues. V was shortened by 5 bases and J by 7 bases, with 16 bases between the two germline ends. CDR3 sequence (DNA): TGCGCCAGCAGTCGTGGACCACCGGGGGAGCAGTACTTC. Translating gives CASSRGPPGEQYF.

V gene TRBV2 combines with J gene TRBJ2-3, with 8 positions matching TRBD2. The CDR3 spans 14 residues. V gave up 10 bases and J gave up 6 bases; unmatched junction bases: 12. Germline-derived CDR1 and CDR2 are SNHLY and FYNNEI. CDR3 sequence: CATLGLAPFDTQYF. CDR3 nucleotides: TGTGCCACCCTAGGACTAGCCCCTTTCGATACGCAGTATTTT.

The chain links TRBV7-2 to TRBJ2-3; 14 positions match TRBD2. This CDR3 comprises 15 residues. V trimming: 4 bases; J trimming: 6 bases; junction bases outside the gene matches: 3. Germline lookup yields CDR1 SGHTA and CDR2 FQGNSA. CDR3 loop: CASSSRLAGGDTQYF. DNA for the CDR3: TGTGCCAGCAGCTCCAGACTAGCGGGAGGGGATACGCAGTATTTT.

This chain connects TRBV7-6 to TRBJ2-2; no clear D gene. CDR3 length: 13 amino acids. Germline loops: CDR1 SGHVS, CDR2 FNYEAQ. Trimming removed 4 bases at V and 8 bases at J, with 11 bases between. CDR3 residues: CASSYWGPGELFF. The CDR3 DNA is TGTGCCAGCAGCTATTGGGGTCCTGGGGAGCTGTTTTTT. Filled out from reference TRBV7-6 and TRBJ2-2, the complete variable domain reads GAGVSQSPRYKVTKRGQDVALRCDPISGHVSLYWYRQALGQGPEFLTYFNYEAQQDKSGLPNDRFSAERPEGSISTLTIQRTEQRDSAMYRCASSYWGPGELFFGEGSRLTVL.

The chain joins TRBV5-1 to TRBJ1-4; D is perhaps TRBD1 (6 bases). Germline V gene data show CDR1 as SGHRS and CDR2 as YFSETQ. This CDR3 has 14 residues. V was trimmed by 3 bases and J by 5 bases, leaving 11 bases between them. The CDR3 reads CASSSTGWNEKLFF. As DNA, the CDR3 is TGCGCCAGCAGCTCTACAGGGTGGAATGAAAAACTGTTTTTT. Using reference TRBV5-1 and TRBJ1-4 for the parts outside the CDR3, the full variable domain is KAGVTQTPRYLIKTRGQQVTLSCSPISGHRSVSWYQQTPGQGLQFLFEYFSETQRNKGNFPGRFSGRQFSNSRSEMNVSTLELGDSALYLCASSSTGWNEKLFFGSGTQLSVL.

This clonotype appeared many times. Here the CDR3 reads CSAILAGNTGELFF. DNA of the CDR3: TGCAGTGCTATTCTAGCGGGAAACACCGGGGAGCTGTTTTTT. The J gene is TRBJ2-2, the V gene TRBV20-1; TRBD2 matches 9 bases. The CDR3 has 14 residues. The trim removed 4 bases at V and 2 bases at J, leaving 2 bases unmatched. Germline CDR1 is DFQATT and CDR2 is SNEGSKA (reference sequence).

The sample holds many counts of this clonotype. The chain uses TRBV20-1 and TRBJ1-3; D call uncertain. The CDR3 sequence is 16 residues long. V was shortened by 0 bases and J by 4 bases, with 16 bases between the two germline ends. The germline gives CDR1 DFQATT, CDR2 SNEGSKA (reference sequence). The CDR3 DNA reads TGCAGTGCTAGAGATGTGGGAAGCTTCGCAGGAAACACCATATATTTT. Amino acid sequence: CSARDVGSFAGNTIYF.

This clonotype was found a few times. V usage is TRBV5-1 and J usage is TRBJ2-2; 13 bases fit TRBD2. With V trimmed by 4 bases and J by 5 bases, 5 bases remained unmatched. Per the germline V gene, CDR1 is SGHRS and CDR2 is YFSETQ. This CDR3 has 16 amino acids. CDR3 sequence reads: CASSNGLAGETGELFF. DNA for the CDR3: TGCGCCAGCAGCAACGGACTAGCGGGAGAAACCGGGGAGCTGTTTTTT.

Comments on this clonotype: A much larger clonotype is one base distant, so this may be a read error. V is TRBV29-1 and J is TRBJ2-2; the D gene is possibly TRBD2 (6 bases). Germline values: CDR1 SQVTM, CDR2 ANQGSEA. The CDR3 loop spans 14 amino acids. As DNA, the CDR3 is TGCAGCGTTGGAGGGACTTCGAACTCCGGGGAGCTGTTTTTT. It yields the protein CSVGGTSNSGELFF.

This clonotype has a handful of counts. DNA for the CDR3: TGTGCCTGGAGTCCCTACGAAAAACTGTTTTTT. Its protein is CAWSPYEKLFF. The chain has TRBV30 and TRBJ1-4; D remains ambiguous. The CDR3 covers 11 residues. Germline loops: CDR1 GTSNPN, CDR2 SVGIG (reference sequence). V lost 2 bases and J 8 bases, leaving 6 bases between the germline ends.

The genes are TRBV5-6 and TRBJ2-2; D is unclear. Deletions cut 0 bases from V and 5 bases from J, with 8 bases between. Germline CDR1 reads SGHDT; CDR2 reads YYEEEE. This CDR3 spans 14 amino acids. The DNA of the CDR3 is TGTGCCAGCAGCTTGGTATTGACTACCGGGGAGCTGTTTTTT. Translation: CASSLVLTTGELFF.

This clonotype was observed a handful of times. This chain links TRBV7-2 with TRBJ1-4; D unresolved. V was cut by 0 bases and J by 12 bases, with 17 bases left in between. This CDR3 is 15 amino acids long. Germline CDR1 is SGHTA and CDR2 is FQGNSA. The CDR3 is CASSLAYGSPRELFF. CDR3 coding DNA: TGTGCCAGCAGCTTAGCGTACGGGTCTCCCCGGGAACTGTTTTTT.